This T cell receptor beta chain was retrieved from a study of blood T cells in healthy people across ages. The V and J ends lost 2 bases and 6 bases respectively, with 9 bases between them. Germline assignment: CDR1 MNHEY and CDR2 SMNVEV (reference sequence). This CDR3 has 13 residues. Next came a second PCR, run for about 7 to 12 cycles, which used a sample-barcoded 5' primer along with a J-beta primer mix. A template-switch adaptor with 12 random nucleotides tagged each cDNA molecule. MiXCR was run by TCRdb on the 5' RACE reads, yielding one entry per CDR3 protein. The profile shows approximately 900,000 distinct CDR3 sequences, approximately 32% of them singletons. The data also belong to a second study, concerning T cells of mothers and their children.

Sequencing used blood. This sequence was found in a middle-aged woman in good health. The rearrangement uses TRBV27 and TRBJ2-3; D uncertain. The CDR3 here is CASSLKIGDTQYF. The CDR3 DNA reads as TGTGCCAGCAGTTTAAAAATTGGGGATACGCAGTATTTT.